Following are 21 T cell receptor beta chains from one sample sequenced in a study of memory CD4+ T cells and cytomegalovirus serostatus. Libraries were prepared by immunoSEQ multiplex PCR; TCRdb keeps only in-frame clonotypes and omits some of them. The sample shows around 63,000 clones, 60% to 85% of them seen only once. The sort gate was single viable CD3+CD4+CD8-CD45RO+ cells for memory CD4+ T cells. The sequencing input was memory CD4+ T cells from blood. The source of these receptors is an adult in good health and CMV-seronegative. Some clones in this sample may be carry-over from other donors' samples.

V usage is TRBV18 and J usage is TRBJ2-3; D is undetermined. Between the trimmed V and J ends, which lost 0 bases and 4 bases, there was a span of 8 bases. This CDR3 has 14 residues. The V gene's germline CDR1 is KGHSH and CDR2 LQKENI. CDR3 residues: CASSPPRPADTQYF. In DNA, the CDR3 is TGTGCCAGCTCACCACCTAGACCGGCAGATACGCAGTATTTT.

This rearrangement joins TRBV28 to TRBJ2-5, with 11 bases matching TRBD1. V dropped 5 bases and J dropped 8; count of bases not matched to a gene: 10. The germline V gene encodes CDR1 MDHEN and CDR2 SYDVKM. The CDR3 sequence is 15 residues long. The CDR3 DNA reads as TGTGCCAGCAGTACTCGGACAGGGGGCACCGGAACCCAGTACTTC. This translates into CASSTRTGGTGTQYF. Looking up the rest from reference TRBV28 and TRBJ2-5 gives the full variable domain: DVKVTQSSRYLVKRTGEKVFLECVQDMDHENMFWYRQDPGLGLRLIYFSYDVKMKEKGDIPEGYSVSREKKERFSLILESASTNQTSMYLCASSTRTGGTGTQYFGPGTRLLVL.

This clone appeared once. The chain couples TRBV6-4 to TRBJ1-1; tentative D call: TRBD1 (5 bases). Trimming removed 6 bases at V and 1 base at J, with 15 bases between. The CDR3 contains 15 residues. Germline CDR1 and CDR2: MRHNA and SNTAGT. CDR3 protein: CASSAPQATNTEAFF. CDR3 DNA: TGTGCCAGCAGCGCCCCACAGGCCACGAACACTGAAGCTTTCTTT.

This sequence joins TRBV7-9 and TRBJ2-7; D is possibly TRBD1 or TRBD2 (7 bases each). V shed 5 bases and J shed 2 bases, with 13 bases lying between them. Germline assignment: CDR1 SEHNR and CDR2 FQNEAQ (reference sequence). This CDR3 comprises 14 residues. The CDR3 bases are TGTGCCAGCAGCCGGGGGGACAGTACCTACGAGCAGTACTTC. Protein: CASSRGDSTYEQYF. The complete variable domain, with remaining parts taken from reference TRBV7-9 and TRBJ2-7, reads DTGVSQNPRHKITKRGQNVTFRCDPISEHNRLYWYRQTLGQGPEFLTYFQNEAQLEKSRLLSDRFSAERPKGSFSTLEIQRTEQGDSAMYLCASSRGDSTYEQYFGPGTRLTVT.

Concerning this clone itself: The junction differs from germline at one of its ends, possibly a read error. The chain employs TRBV6-6 and TRBJ2-7; TRBD2 matches at 8 bases. Per germline, CDR1 MNHNY and CDR2 SVGAGI (reference sequence). The CDR3 consists of 12 residues. The CDR3 nucleotides are TGTGCCAGCAGTTACCGAACCGGGACTAGGGTCTTC. It codes for CASSYRTGTRVF.

The chain recombines TRBV30 with TRBJ1-6, with D tentatively TRBD1 (6 bases). The CDR3 is 15 amino acids. V lost 1 base, J lost 6 bases, and 13 bases lay in between. Germline CDR1 is GTSNPN and CDR2 is SVGIG (reference sequence). The DNA of the CDR3 is TGTGCCTGGAGTGAGGGACAAGCCTTTAATTCACCCCTCCACTTT. It specifies CAWSEGQAFNSPLHF.

The count of this clone is one. The V gene is TRBV19, the J gene TRBJ2-3; 11 nucleotides match TRBD1. Germline CDR1 and CDR2: LNHDA and SQIVND (reference sequence). Germline trimming cut 6 bases from V and 4 bases from J; bases unmatched to any gene: 3. The CDR3 is 14 residues long. The chain's CDR3 is CASRPGQGADTQYF. CDR3 DNA: TGTGCCAGTAGGCCGGGACAGGGGGCAGATACGCAGTATTTT.

V usage is TRBV7-8 and J usage is TRBJ2-7; D might be TRBD1 (6 bases). There are 16 residues in the CDR3. Trimming left V 4 bases short and J 7 bases short, with 23 bases between. The germline V gene has CDR1 SGHVS and CDR2 FQNEAQ. The CDR3 DNA is TGTGCCAGCAGCTCCTGGACTGGCCCGGTGAGGGGGGAGCAGTACTTC. It codes for CASSSWTGPVRGEQYF.

The DNA for the CDR3 is TGTGCCAGCACTCCCTCGACTAGCGGGGTGATGTACTTC. Translation gives CASTPSTSGVMYF. V is TRBV27 and J is TRBJ2-5, with TRBD2 matching over 11 bases. CDR1 and CDR2 (germline): MNHEY, SMNVEV (reference sequence). The CDR3 loop spans 13 amino acids. V lost 7 bases and J lost 13; bases outside the gene matches: 11.

This clone occurred a few times. The chain is built from TRBV5-1 and TRBJ1-1; D is uncertain. V lost 4 bases, J lost 1 base, and 11 bases lay in between. The V gene's germline CDR1 is SGHRS and CDR2 YFSETQ. The CDR3 is made up of 14 amino acids. The chain's CDR3 is CASSPQPENTEAFF. The CDR3 coding sequence is TGCGCCAGCAGCCCACAACCAGAGAACACTGAAGCTTTCTTT.

This sequence joins TRBV4-1 and TRBJ1-2; D is unresolved. Germline V gives CDR1 MGHRA, CDR2 YSYEKL. The CDR3 totals 13 residues. Trimming removed 1 base at V and 13 bases at J, with 16 bases between. The CDR3 DNA sequence: TGCGCCAGCAGCCAAGTACTTGGGGTGGATGGCACCTTC. It encodes CASSQVLGVDGTF.

The rearrangement links TRBV15 to TRBJ2-3; weak D call: TRBD2 (5 bases). V gave up 0 bases and J gave up 3 bases, with 10 bases separating them. Germline CDR1 reads LNHNV; CDR2 reads YYDKDF (reference sequence). This CDR3 contains 15 residues. CDR3 nucleotides: TGTGCCACCAGCAGAGATCCCACGGGGACAGATACGCAGTATTTT. Protein: CATSRDPTGTDTQYF.

The rearrangement uses TRBV13 and TRBJ1-4; no clear D. The germline CDR1 and CDR2 sequences are PRHDT and FYEKMQ (reference sequence). V was shortened by 5 bases and J by 8 bases, with 18 bases between the two germline ends. CDR3 length equals 15 residues. The CDR3 DNA sequence: TGTGCCAGCAGCCCGCATTCGTCGACTGACGAAAAACTGTTTTTT. Its protein product is CASSPHSSTDEKLFF.

V is TRBV5-1 and J is TRBJ2-6; D uncertain. The CDR3 is 15 residues long. V was cut by 0 bases and J by 3 bases, with 7 bases left in between. Germline values: CDR1 SGHRS, CDR2 YFSETQ. CDR3 residues: CASSLGGSGANVLTF. The CDR3 bases are TGCGCCAGCAGCTTGGGGGGAAGTGGGGCCAACGTCCTGACTTTC.

The V and J genes are TRBV19 and TRBJ1-6; 9 positions match TRBD1. CDR3 length equals 17 residues. The V gene's germline CDR1 is LNHDA and CDR2 SQIVND (reference sequence). V lost 3 bases to trimming and J lost 9 bases; unmatched junction nucleotides: 12. The CDR3 reads CASSMGTGRFIGSPLHF. Here the CDR3 DNA reads TGTGCCAGTAGTATGGGGACAGGGCGCTTCATAGGTTCACCCCTCCACTTT.

The gene calls are TRBV7-8 and TRBJ1-1; D gene unclear. V lost 5 bases and J lost 1, with 14 bases in between. Germline CDR1 and CDR2: SGHVS and FQNEAQ. The CDR3 has 15 amino acids. The CDR3 bases are TGTGCCAGCAGCCAAGATCACCTTCCGAACACTGAAGCTTTCTTT. Amino acid sequence: CASSQDHLPNTEAFF.

This sequence joins TRBV30 and TRBJ1-3; the D gene is possibly TRBD1 (6 bases). CDR3 length: 13 amino acids. The V gene's germline CDR1 is GTSNPN and CDR2 SVGIG (reference sequence). Trimming shortened V by 1 base and J by 2 bases, and 6 bases separated the two germline ends. The CDR3 here is CAWSAGAGNTIYF. CDR3 in DNA: TGTGCCTGGAGTGCAGGGGCTGGAAACACCATATATTTT.

The V call is TRBV29-1, the J call TRBJ1-4; possible D gene TRBD1, 6 bases. The CDR3 length is 14 residues. V lost 6 bases and J 4 bases, leaving 15 bases between the germline ends. CDR1 and CDR2 from the germline V gene are SQVTM and ANQGSEA. CDR3 DNA: TGCAGCGTGCGACAGGACAGTAGTAATGAAAAACTGTTTTTT. It is translated as CSVRQDSSNEKLFF.

The genes are TRBV25-1 and TRBJ2-2; D not certain. The CDR3 extends over 14 amino acids. Trimming cost V 3 bases and J 2 bases, with 7 bases left between them. Looked up from germline, CDR1 is MGHDK and CDR2 is SYGVNS. The CDR3: CASSDSFNTGELFF. CDR3 coding DNA: TGTGCCAGCAGTGACAGTTTTAACACCGGGGAGCTGTTTTTT.

V gene TRBV11-3 combines with J gene TRBJ2-4; 9 bases agree with TRBD1. V trimming: 5 bases; J trimming: 7 bases; junction bases outside the gene matches: 6. This CDR3 spans 14 amino acids. From germline, CDR1 is SGHNT and CDR2 YENEEA. The CDR3 reads CASSKTGGENIQYF. CDR3 DNA sequence: TGTGCCAGCAGCAAGACAGGGGGAGAGAACATTCAGTACTTC.

The V and J genes are TRBV5-1 and TRBJ2-1; unclear D gene. The germline V gene has CDR1 SGHRS and CDR2 YFSETQ. Trimming took 0 bases from V and 8 from J, leaving 9 bases between them. The CDR3 runs 13 residues. CDR3 nucleotide sequence: TGCGCCAGCAGCTTGGTTGGCTTCGATGAGCAGTTCTTC. As protein: CASSLVGFDEQFF.